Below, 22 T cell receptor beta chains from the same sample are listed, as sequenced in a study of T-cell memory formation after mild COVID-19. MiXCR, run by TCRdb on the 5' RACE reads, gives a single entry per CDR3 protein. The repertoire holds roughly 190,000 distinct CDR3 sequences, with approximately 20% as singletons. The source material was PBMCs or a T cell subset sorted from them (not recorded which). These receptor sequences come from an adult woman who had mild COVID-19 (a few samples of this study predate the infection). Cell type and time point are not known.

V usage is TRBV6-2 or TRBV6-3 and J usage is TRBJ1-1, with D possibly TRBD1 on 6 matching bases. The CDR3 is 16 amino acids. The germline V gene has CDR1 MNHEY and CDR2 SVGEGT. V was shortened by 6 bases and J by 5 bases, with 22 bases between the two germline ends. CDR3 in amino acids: CASSRLTGARWTEAFF. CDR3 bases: TGTGCCAGCAGCCGGCTCACGGGGGCGCGATGGACTGAAGCTTTCTTT.

CDR3 region: CASSYSIVGAGANVLTF. The CDR3, as DNA: TGTGCCAGCAGTTACTCGATAGTGGGGGCTGGGGCCAACGTCCTGACTTTC. V gene TRBV6-5 combines with J gene TRBJ2-6; D is perhaps TRBD1 or TRBD2 (5 bases each). The germline V gene encodes CDR1 MNHEY and CDR2 SVGAGI. V was clipped by 0 bases and J by 2 bases, with 11 bases between them. This CDR3 contains 17 residues.

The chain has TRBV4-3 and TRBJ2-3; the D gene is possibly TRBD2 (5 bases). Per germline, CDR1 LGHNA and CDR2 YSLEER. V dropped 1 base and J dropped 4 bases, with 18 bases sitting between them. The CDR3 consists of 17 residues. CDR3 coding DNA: TGCGCCAGCAGCCAAGCTCCTGACCGCGTGGGAGCAGATACGCAGTATTTT. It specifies CASSQAPDRVGADTQYF.

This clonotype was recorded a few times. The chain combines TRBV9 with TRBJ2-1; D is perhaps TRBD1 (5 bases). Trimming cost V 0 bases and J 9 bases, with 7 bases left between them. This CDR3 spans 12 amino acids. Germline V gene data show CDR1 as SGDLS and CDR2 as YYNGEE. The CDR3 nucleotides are TGTGCCAGCAGCGTAGACAGGAGTGAGCAGTTCTTC. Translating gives CASSVDRSEQFF.

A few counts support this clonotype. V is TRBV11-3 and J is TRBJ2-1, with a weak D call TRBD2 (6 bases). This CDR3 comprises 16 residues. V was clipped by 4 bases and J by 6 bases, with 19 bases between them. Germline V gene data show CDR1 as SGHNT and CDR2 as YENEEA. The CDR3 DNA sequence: TGTGCCAGCAGCTCCCCATTGGGGGGAGTAGGCAATGAGCAGTTCTTC. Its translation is CASSSPLGGVGNEQFF.

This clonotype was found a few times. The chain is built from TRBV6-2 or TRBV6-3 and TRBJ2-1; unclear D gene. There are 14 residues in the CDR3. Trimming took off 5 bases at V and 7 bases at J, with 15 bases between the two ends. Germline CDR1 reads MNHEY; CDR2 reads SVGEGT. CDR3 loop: CASSGWVGKNEQFF. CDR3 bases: TGTGCCAGCAGTGGTTGGGTAGGGAAGAATGAGCAGTTCTTC.

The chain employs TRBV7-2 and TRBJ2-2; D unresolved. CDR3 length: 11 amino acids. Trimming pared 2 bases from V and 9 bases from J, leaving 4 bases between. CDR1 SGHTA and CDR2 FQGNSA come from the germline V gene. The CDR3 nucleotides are TGTGCCAGCAGCTTACCAAGGGAGCTGTTTTTT. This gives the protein CASSLPRELFF.

The DNA of the CDR3 is TGTGCCACCGAGGGGCCAACCCGCACAGATACGCAGTATTTT. Amino acids: CATEGPTRTDTQYF. The rearrangement links TRBV25-1 to TRBJ2-3, with D perhaps assigned TRBD1 or TRBD2 (5 bases each). Germline CDR1 is MGHDK and CDR2 is SYGVNS. CDR3 size: 14 residues. V was cut by 10 bases and J by 1 base, with 15 bases left in between.

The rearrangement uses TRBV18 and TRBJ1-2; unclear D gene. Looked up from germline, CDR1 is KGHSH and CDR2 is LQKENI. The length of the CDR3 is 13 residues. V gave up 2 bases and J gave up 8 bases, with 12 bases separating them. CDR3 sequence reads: CASSPVSGFGYTF. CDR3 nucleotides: TGTGCCAGCTCACCAGTTTCGGGGTTCGGCTACACCTTC. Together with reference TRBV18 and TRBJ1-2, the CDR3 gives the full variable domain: NAGVMQNPRHLVRRRGQEARLRCSPMKGHSHVYWYRQLPEEGLKFMVYLQKENIIDESGMPKERFSAEFPKEGPSILRIQQVVRGDSAAYFCASSPVSGFGYTFGSGTRLTVV.

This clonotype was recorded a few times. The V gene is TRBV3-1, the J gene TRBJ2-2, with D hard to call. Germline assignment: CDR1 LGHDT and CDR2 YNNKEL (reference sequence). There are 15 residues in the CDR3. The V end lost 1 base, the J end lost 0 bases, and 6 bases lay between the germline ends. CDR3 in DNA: TGTGCCAGCAGCCAAGTGTGGTCGAACACCGGGGAGCTGTTTTTT. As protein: CASSQVWSNTGELFF. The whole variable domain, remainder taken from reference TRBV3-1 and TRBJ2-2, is DTAVSQTPKYLVTQMGNDKSIKCEQNLGHDTMYWYKQDSKKFLKIMFSYNNKELIINETVPNRFSPKSPDKAHLNLHINSLELGDSAVYFCASSQVWSNTGELFFGEGSRLTVL.

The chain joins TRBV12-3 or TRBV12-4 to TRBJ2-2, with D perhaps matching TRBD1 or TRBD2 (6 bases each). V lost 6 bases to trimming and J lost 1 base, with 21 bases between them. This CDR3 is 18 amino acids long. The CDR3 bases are TGTGCCAGCAGCCCAAGGAGGGGGGAGACCCAGAACACCGGGGAGCTGTTTTTT. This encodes CASSPRRGETQNTGELFF.

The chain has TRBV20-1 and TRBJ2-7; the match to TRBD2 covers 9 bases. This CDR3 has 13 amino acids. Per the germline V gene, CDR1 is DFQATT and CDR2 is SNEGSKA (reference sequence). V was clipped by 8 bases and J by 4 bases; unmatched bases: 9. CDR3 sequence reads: CSIFSGSGYEQYF. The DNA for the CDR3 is TGCAGTATCTTTAGCGGGAGTGGATACGAGCAGTACTTC.

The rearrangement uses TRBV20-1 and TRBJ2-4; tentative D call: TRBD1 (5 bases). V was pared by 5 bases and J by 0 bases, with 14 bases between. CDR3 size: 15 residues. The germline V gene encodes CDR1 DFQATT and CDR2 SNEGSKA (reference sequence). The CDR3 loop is CSALPAGQAKNIQYF. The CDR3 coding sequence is TGCAGTGCTCTCCCGGCAGGGCAAGCCAAAAACATTCAGTACTTC.

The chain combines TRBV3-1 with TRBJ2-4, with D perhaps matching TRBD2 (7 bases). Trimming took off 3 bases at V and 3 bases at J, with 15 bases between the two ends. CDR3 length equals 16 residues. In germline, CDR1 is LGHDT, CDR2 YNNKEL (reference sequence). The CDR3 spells CASSHLGRGNKNIQYF. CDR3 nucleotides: TGTGCCAGCAGCCATCTTGGGAGGGGGAACAAAAACATTCAGTACTTC.

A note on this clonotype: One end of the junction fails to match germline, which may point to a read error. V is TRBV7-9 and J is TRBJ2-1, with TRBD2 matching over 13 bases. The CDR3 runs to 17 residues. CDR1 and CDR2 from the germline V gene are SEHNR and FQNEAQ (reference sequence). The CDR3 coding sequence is TGTACCAGCAGCCCGGGACTAGCGGGATTAATCCGGAATGAGCAGTTCTTC. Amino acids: CTSSPGLAGLIRNEQFF.

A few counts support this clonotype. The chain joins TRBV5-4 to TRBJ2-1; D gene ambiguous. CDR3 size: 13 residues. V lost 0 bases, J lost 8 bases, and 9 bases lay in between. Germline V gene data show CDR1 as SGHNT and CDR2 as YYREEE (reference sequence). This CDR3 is CASSLGGWDEQFF. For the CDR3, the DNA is TGTGCCAGCAGCTTGGGTGGCTGGGATGAGCAGTTCTTC.

In DNA form, the CDR3 reads TGTGCCATCAGTGATCCCGTAGGGTGGCAGTCTAACATGAACACTGAAGCTTTCTTT. This gives the protein CAISDPVGWQSNMNTEAFF. The V call is TRBV10-3, the J call TRBJ1-1; no reliable D call. The CDR3 runs 19 residues. Trimming left V 3 bases short and J 0 bases short, with 23 bases between. Germline CDR1 and CDR2: ENHRY and SYGVKD.

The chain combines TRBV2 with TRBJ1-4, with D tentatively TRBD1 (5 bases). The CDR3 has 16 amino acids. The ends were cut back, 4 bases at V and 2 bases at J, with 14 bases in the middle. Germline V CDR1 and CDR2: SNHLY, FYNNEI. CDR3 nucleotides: TGTGCCAGCAGTGGTGGGGGGGTTTCGACTAATGAAAAACTGTTTTTT. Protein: CASSGGGVSTNEKLFF.

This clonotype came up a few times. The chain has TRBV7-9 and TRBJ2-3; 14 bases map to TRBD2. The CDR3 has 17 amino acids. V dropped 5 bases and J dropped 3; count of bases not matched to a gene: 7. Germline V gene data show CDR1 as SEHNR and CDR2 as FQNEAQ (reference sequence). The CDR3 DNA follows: TGTGCCAGCAGCCTCTCCGGGACTAGCGGGAGTACAGATACGCAGTATTTT. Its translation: CASSLSGTSGSTDTQYF.

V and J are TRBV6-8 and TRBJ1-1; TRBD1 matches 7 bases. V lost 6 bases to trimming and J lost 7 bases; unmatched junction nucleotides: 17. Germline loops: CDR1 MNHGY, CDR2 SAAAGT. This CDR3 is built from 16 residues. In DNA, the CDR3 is TGTGCCAGCAGCTACCCGAGGGGGCAGCCAGACTATGAAGCTTTCTTT. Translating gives CASSYPRGQPDYEAFF.

The chain's CDR3 is CASSLAENYEQYF. In DNA, the CDR3 is TGTGCCAGCAGTTTAGCAGAAAACTACGAGCAGTACTTC. The chain uses TRBV12-3 or TRBV12-4 and TRBJ2-7; D call uncertain. This CDR3 is 13 amino acids long. V shed 0 bases and J shed 3 bases, with 6 bases lying between them.

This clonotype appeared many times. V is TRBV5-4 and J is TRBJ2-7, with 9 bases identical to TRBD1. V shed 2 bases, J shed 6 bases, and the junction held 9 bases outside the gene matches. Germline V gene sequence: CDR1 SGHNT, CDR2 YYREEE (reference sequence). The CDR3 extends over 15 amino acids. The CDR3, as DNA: TGTGCCAGCAGCTTATGGGACAGGGAAACGGGCGAGCAGTACTTC. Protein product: CASSLWDRETGEQYF.